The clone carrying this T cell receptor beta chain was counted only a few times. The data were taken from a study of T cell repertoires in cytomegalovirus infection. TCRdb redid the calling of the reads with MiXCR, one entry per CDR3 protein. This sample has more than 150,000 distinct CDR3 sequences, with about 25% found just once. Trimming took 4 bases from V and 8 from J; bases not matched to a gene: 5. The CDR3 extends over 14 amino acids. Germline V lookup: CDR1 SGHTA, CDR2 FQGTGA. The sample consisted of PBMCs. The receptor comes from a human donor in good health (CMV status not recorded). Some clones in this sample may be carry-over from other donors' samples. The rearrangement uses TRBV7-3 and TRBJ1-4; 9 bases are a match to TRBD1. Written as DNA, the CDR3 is TGTGCCAGCAGCTCCGGGACAGGGCGCGAAAAACTGTTTTTT. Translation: CASSSGTGREKLFF.